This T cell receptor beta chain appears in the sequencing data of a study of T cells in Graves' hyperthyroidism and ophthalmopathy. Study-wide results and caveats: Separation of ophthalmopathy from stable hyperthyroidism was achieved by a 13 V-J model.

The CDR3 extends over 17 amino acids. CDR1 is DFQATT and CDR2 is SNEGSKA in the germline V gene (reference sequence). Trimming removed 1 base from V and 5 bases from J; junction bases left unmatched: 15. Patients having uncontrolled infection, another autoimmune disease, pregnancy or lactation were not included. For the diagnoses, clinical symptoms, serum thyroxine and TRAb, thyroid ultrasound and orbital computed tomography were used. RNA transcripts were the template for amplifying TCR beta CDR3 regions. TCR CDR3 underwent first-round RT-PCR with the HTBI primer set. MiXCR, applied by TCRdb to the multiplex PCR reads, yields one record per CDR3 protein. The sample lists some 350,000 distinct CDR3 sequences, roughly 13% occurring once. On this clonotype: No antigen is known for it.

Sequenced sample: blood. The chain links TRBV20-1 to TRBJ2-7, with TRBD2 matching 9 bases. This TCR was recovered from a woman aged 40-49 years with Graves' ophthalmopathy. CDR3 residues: CSARVKEVAGDLDEQYF. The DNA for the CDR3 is TGCAGTGCTAGAGTTAAAGAGGTAGCGGGAGACTTGGACGAGCAGTACTTC.